This T cell receptor (beta chain) was profiled in a study of cytomegalovirus exposure and HLA in healthy donors (dated by TCRdb to about 2017). Regarding the study in general: An earlier analysis of roughly 570 of the donors reported under 300 Gb of sequence data and about 120 million unique TCR beta sequences obtained from about 180 million T cells. An early release that covered fewer than 800 HLA-typed donors contained 300 to 350 gigabases of sequencing data and tens of millions of unique TCR sequences. The genetic ancestry cluster associated with self-reported Caucasian donors included 81% of the roughly 400 genotyped donors. The study was designed to test whether signatures of past pathogen exposure could be identified by cataloging public T cell receptors. Using immunosequencing, the study profiled T cell repertoires from 500 to 800 subjects and related those repertoires to cytomegalovirus serostatus. Along with the roughly 670-subject first cohort, a separate validation cohort of 120 different subjects was used. To predict cytomegalovirus infection status, the study combined high-throughput TCR immunosequencing, statistical association of individual TCRs with disease status, and machine learning. A later analysis re-analyzed previously published TCR beta repertoires from 666 donors and added high-resolution HLA genotyping to study TCR occurrence patterns. The later analysis used no new phenotypic data to find candidate immune exposures, relying instead on TCR beta sequences and their occurrence across donors. To decide whether each TCR beta V gene segment behaved as functional or pseudogenic, an earlier analysis of fewer than 750 of the donors relied on high-throughput TCR beta sequencing. Donor age, sex, ethnicity and CMV serostatus were collected together with the repertoire data. A later genetic analysis used genome-wide SNP genotypes for about three fifths of the roughly 700 donors, treating that subset as a discovery cohort. Every repertoire in the discovery cohort had been generated on one and the same sequencing platform. HLA typing included class I and class II loci at four-digit resolution. Typing coverage differed by locus: A, B, C, DRB1 and DQB1 were typed in about 620-630 donors, DQA1 in 522, DPA1 in approximately 600, and DPB1 in 400 to 480. Four to six DR-DQ haplotypes were handled as single units for association and clustering, since linkage in the cohort was strong. Across 398 genotyped donors of the cohort, an average of about 240,000 unique TCR beta nucleotide sequences per donor were sequenced, and around 19% of those sequences were non-productive.

With regard to this clone: This receptor's antigen is unknown. Per-base quality was not reported, and no clone a single base away is much larger than it.

Receptor amplification or capture employed the immunoSEQ multiplex PCR assay. For the multiplex PCR, a mixture combining 60 forward primers for TCR Vbeta segments and 13 reverse primers for TCR Jbeta segments was used. A multiplex PCR assay on genomic DNA amplified the CDR3 region of rearranged TCR beta genes. Amplified TCR beta libraries were sequenced as 87-base-pair reads on the Illumina HiSeq System. In the paper's pipeline: In a later analysis, roughly 80 million unique TCR beta chains were counted across the 500 to 850 repertoires, and around 10 million of these chains were shared by at least two donors. Raw reads were error-corrected and collapsed into unique sequences by a nearest-neighbor algorithm in which closely related sequences were merged to remove PCR and sequencing errors. To assign V, D and J gene segments, CDR3 sequences were aligned to IMGT reference sequences. Each retained sequence needed at least a six-nucleotide match to both a V gene segment and a J gene segment. Rearrangements were classified as productive when the CDR3 lacked stop codons and remained in frame with V and J, and all other rearrangements were classified as non-productive. Following IMGT convention, CDR3 was defined as the stretch from the second conserved V-encoded cysteine up to the conserved J-encoded phenylalanine. The earlier analysis of some 580 of the donors excluded any sequence lacking an unambiguous match to a single V gene segment. In an earlier analysis of 587 of the donors, V segments were called functional above 56.7% productive rearrangements and were called segregating when the between-donor standard deviation exceeded 5%. A statistical classification framework was developed to diagnose cytomegalovirus status using the catalog of TCR beta chain sequences. A later analysis assigned V and J genes by comparing TCR nucleotide sequences with IMGT/GENE-DB human TR gene sequences. A later analysis assigned CDR3 sequences and most-parsimonious VDJ recombination scenarios with the TCRdist pipeline. In a later analysis, each TCR beta chain was defined by its CDR3 amino acid sequence together with its V-gene family, and reads without a unique V-gene family were excluded. To address suspected cross-contamination and a sequencing artifact, a later analysis removed 592 highly shared, low-generation-probability nucleotide sequences. A later analysis calculated a clonal expansion index for each public chain from normalized within-repertoire ranks of inferred template counts. A later analysis computed generation probabilities with a VDJ recombination model fitted to out-of-frame rearrangements, and checked the results against IGoR. A later analysis scored TCR-TCR, TCR-HLA and TCR-CMV co-occurrence with hypergeometric tests, applying a repertoire-size bias correction to TCR pairs. To estimate false discovery rates, a later analysis permuted the HLA or CMV assignments 20 times. In a later analysis, co-occurring TCRs were grouped using DBSCAN, and TCRdist sequence similarity was added for clustering within HLA-allele-positive subsets. Repertoires with fewer than 30,000 or more than 120,000 public chains were left out of co-occurrence clustering, as were about five repertoires with anomalous nucleotide sharing. TCRdb mirrors the immuneACCESS table, restricted to in-frame sequences. Some clones are absent from its copies; in checked studies, under half trace to an unresolved V gene, and the reason for the others is unknown. That table is the source of V, J and clone size, and D and trimming were worked out from the DNA. The sample table holds roughly 130,000 clones, of which 75% to 90% were seen once. Jointly, the top ten make up over 2.5% of the sample.

The germline V gene encodes CDR1 SNHLY and CDR2 FYNNEI. The CDR3 spans 13 residues, from the cysteine through the phenylalanine. The kept DNA is CDR3 alone, 39 bases in frame from the first base. V was cut back by 6 bases and J by 0 bases, leaving a gap of 9 bases between them. General study outcomes and caveats: The study listed 150 to 200 TCR beta chains as associated with cytomegalovirus. Specific HLA alleles were associated with around 18,000 TCR beta sequences at a false discovery rate of 0.05 in a later analysis. The sequencing pipeline was judged likely to have produced a cluster of highly shared sequence variants as a technical artifact. Three of the identified cytomegalovirus-associated TCR beta chains were confirmed in vitro to be specific for cytomegalovirus antigens. Correlated functional status among segregating V segments might reflect linkage disequilibrium, but an unknown experimental factor could not be ruled out. Strong co-occurrence of HLA alleles, especially DR and DQ, made assigning TCR associations to individual alleles difficult. A later genetic analysis associated a missense DCLRE1C variant with V-gene and J-gene trimming of TCR beta chains, and an independent cohort replicated the association. According to a later analysis, TCR association rates differed among HLA loci, with DRB1 alleles showing the most associated TCRs and HLA-C alleles showing the fewest. For the cohort, immune exposure information was limited to CMV serostatus. Compared with the approximately 670-donor mean, donors in an Asian-associated ancestry cluster had fewer N-insertions in productive TCRs, according to a later genetic analysis. Because HLA typing was unavailable for some donors at each locus, only the typed subset was used in association tests. Sequencing depth was assumed to be roughly uniform across donors in the presence/absence analyses, though that assumption may not hold. In a later analysis, HLA-associated TCR beta chains were found to be more clonally expanded and to have lower generation probabilities than equally common non-associated chains. Only TCR beta chains were sequenced in this cohort, and the absence of alpha or paired-chain data limited detectable features. In a later analysis, most CMV-associated TCR beta chains were found to appear HLA-restricted, with HLA associations seemingly driven largely by CMV exposure. Some IMGT-functional V segments, including TRBV6-2 and TRBV6-3, could not be told apart with the 87-base-pair reads, so those segments were excluded. Cytomegalovirus status was reported to be diagnosed by the classifier with high specificity and sensitivity in both the original and validation cohorts. The authors suggested that the approach could potentially be extended to other disease states and immunological phenotypes. About 17 rarely observed V segments, including chromosome 9 orphons, were excluded from the earlier analysis of some 590 of the donors because counts were too low. Broadly in line with IMGT annotations, most TCR beta V segments showed up in productive rearrangements about 87% or about 30% of the time in an earlier analysis of roughly 590 of the donors. A later analysis reported that several top co-occurrence clusters appeared linked to parvovirus B19, influenza, CMV and Epstein-Barr virus. A further reported finding was that TCR beta sequences accurately predicted the HLA-A and HLA-B alleles for most subjects in the first cohort. Most TCR sequences were observed very rarely across donors, whereas some public TCRs were present in many individuals.

The cohort consisted of 670 or so healthy bone marrow donors. At the time of sampling, every cohort member was nominally healthy, though immune exposures that went unrecorded were likely present. The donor tested CMV seronegative and was one of the 352 seronegative cohort members. A peripheral blood sample was provided by each donor, and peripheral blood mononuclear cells were used for TCR beta sequencing. The Qiagen DNeasy Blood Extraction Kit was used to extract genomic DNA from the blood cell samples. Material: PBMCs. The rearranged chain carries TRBV2 and TRBJ2-7; there is no confident call for the D gene. This receptor was taken from a male donor in good health and CMV-seronegative. For the CDR3, the sequence is CASRVRSSYEQYF. The DNA reads as follows: TGTGCCAGCAGGGTAAGGAGCTCCTACGAGCAGTACTTC.